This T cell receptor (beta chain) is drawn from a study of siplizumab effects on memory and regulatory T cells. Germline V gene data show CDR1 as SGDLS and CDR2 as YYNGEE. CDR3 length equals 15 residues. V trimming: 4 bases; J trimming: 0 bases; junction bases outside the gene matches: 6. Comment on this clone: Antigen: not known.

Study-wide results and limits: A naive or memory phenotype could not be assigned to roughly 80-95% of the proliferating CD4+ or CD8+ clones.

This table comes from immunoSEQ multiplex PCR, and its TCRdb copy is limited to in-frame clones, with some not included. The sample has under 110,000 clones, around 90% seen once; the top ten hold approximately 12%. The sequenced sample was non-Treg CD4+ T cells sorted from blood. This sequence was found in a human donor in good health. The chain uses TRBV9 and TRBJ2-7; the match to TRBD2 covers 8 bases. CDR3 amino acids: CASSQTSGSSYEQYF. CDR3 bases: TGTGCCAGCAGCCAAACTAGCGGCAGCTCCTACGAGCAGTACTTC.